This T cell receptor beta chain is drawn from a study of CD8 T cells in ankylosing spondylitis. Findings and caveats of the study: The authors found the disease-linked clones to be CD8+ and relatively rare in peripheral blood.

The CDR3 has 15 residues. Germline assignment: CDR1 SGHDT and CDR2 YYEEEE. Trimming at V came to 2 bases and at J to 5 bases, leaving 7 bases not matched to a gene. This clonotype was seen only a few times. Its antigen is unidentified. TCRdb reanalysed the 5' RACE reads using MiXCR and keeps one entry per CDR3 protein. The table records around 230,000 distinct CDR3 sequences, around 8% of them present only once. The TCR sequence derives from a female donor with ankylosing spondylitis or in good health (not recorded which). V is TRBV5-6 and J is TRBJ2-1, with 7 bases that match TRBD1. The specimen was blood, either unsorted or a sorted T cell fraction (not recorded which). This CDR3 reads CASSLGGRDDNEQFF. In DNA, the CDR3 is TGTGCCAGCAGCTTAGGGGGCCGGGACGACAATGAGCAGTTCTTC.